Listed below are T cell receptor beta chains from one sample, sequenced in a study of blood T cell repertoires in COVID-19. The table came from immunoSEQ multiplex PCR; TCRdb's copy has only in-frame clones and leaves some out. The data hold over 150,000 clones, with approximately 83% observed a single time. Material for sequencing was peripheral blood. The receptors originated from a woman aged 40 to 50 with COVID-19, enrolled during active disease. Each CDR3 is given with its conserved first and last residue. The D gene is left open where the match is weak. The size field is filled for only some rows; it gives once, few, many or a size class.

.,TRBJ1-2,.,TRBV4-1,CAPSRPGQEPNYGYTF,TGCGCCCCCAGCCGACCGGGACAAGAGCCTAACTATGGCTACACCTTC
.,TRBJ1-3,.,TRBV29-1,CSVTNRGAGNTIYF,TGCAGCGTTACTAACCGGGGTGCTGGAAACACCATATATTTT
.,TRBJ2-1,TRBD2,TRBV9,CASSVATGTSGPKNEQFF,TGTGCCAGCAGCGTAGCCACCGGGACTAGCGGGCCCAAGAATGAGCAGTTCTTC
.,TRBJ2-1,.,TRBV19,CASVRGYGEQFF,TGTGCCAGTGTACGGGGTTACGGTGAGCAGTTCTTC
.,TRBJ2-1,TRBD2,TRBV19,CASSWGGYREQFF,TGTGCCAGCTCTTGGGGGGGGTATCGTGAGCAGTTCTTC
few,TRBJ2-2,TRBD2,TRBV11-2,CASSQRSSGRRSGELFF,TGTGCCAGCAGCCAGAGATCTAGCGGGAGGAGATCCGGGGAGCTGTTTTTT
.,TRBJ1-5,.,TRBV2,CASKSEGRGQPQHF,TGTGCCAGCAAGTCGGAGGGGCGCGGTCAGCCCCAGCATTTT
.,TRBJ1-4,TRBD1,TRBV19,CASSIGDRDEKLFF,TGTGCCAGTAGTATCGGAGACAGGGATGAAAAACTGTTTTTT
.,TRBJ2-7,.,TRBV18,CASSPQGAGYEQYF,TGTGCCAGCTCACCACAGGGGGCGGGGTACGAGCAGTACTTC
.,TRBJ1-2,.,TRBV19,CASSLDDRGYTF,TGTGCCAGTAGTCTCGACGACAGGGGCTACACCTTC
.,TRBJ2-3,.,TRBV24-1,CATSDATSPGTDTQYF,TGTGCCACCAGTGATGCTACTAGCCCGGGCACAGATACGCAGTATTTT
.,TRBJ2-6,TRBD1,TRBV10-3,CAIRADRPTSGANVLTF,TGTGCCATCAGGGCGGACAGGCCCACATCTGGGGCCAACGTCCTGACTTTC
.,TRBJ2-1,.,TRBV19,CASSPEGNPNEQFF,TGTGCCAGTAGTCCGGAGGGTAATCCCAATGAGCAGTTCTTC
.,TRBJ1-1,.,TRBV19,CASSLRGVAEAFF,TGTGCCAGTAGCTTGCGGGGCGTTGCTGAAGCTTTCTTT
.,TRBJ2-7,.,TRBV5-4,CASSLVASYEQYF,TGTGCCAGCAGCTTGGTTGCGTCCTACGAGCAGTACTTC
.,TRBJ2-7,.,TRBV29-1,CSVVTEEYEQYF,TGCAGCGTTGTGACAGAAGAATACGAGCAGTACTTC
.,TRBJ1-1,.,TRBV18,CASSPSGTEAFF,TGTGCCAGCTCACCATCGGGTACTGAAGCTTTCTTT
.,TRBJ2-1,TRBD2,TRBV29-1,CSVGSQGGIHEQFF,TGCAGCGTTGGGAGCCAGGGAGGGATCCATGAGCAGTTCTTC
.,TRBJ2-2,.,TRBV24-1,CATSDANPGELFF,TGTGCCACCAGTGATGCTAATCCCGGGGAGCTGTTTTTT
many,TRBJ2-7,.,TRBV5-1,CASSLVVAPYEQYF,TGCGCCAGCAGCTTGGTAGTAGCCCCCTACGAGCAGTACTTC
many,TRBJ2-7,TRBD1,TRBV5-4,CASSSPGQGLYEQYF,TGTGCCAGCAGTTCCCCGGGACAGGGCCTCTACGAGCAGTACTTC
.,TRBJ1-1,.,TRBV7-2,CASSSQGGNTEAFF,TGTGCCAGCAGTTCCCAGGGAGGGAACACTGAAGCTTTCTTT
.,TRBJ2-7,.,TRBV29-1,CSVDGGTYEQYF,TGCAGCGTTGATGGGGGCACCTACGAGCAGTACTTC
.,TRBJ2-2,.,TRBV7-8,CASSTTNTGELFF,TGTGCCAGCAGCACAACGAACACCGGGGAGCTGTTTTTT
.,TRBJ1-2,.,TRBV28,CASSSYTNYGYTF,TGTGCCAGCAGTTCTTACACTAACTATGGCTACACCTTC
.,TRBJ2-3,TRBD2,TRBV10-1,CASSESTSGTDTQYF,TGCGCCAGCAGTGAGTCTACTAGCGGAACAGATACGCAGTATTTT
.,TRBJ1-2,.,TRBV19,CASSISEHYGYTF,TGTGCCAGTAGTATCTCAGAACACTATGGCTACACCTTC
.,TRBJ2-1,TRBD2,TRBV9,CASSPRLAIDNEQFF,TGTGCCAGCAGCCCCAGACTAGCGATTGACAATGAGCAGTTCTTC
.,TRBJ2-5,TRBD1,TRBV6-5,CASSYSGTGETQYF,TGTGCCAGCAGTTACAGTGGGACAGGAGAGACCCAGTACTTC
few,TRBJ2-7,TRBD1,TRBV5-1,CASSWTGATYEQYF,TGCGCCAGCAGCTGGACAGGGGCCACCTACGAGCAGTACTTC
.,TRBJ1-3,.,TRBV6-5,CVTAPASSGNTIYF,TGTGTGACAGCCCCGGCATCCTCTGGAAACACCATATATTTT
once,TRBJ2-5,.,TRBV3-1/TRBV3-2,CASSQAPTVAKTQYF,TGTGCCAGCAGCCAAGCGCCAACAGTTGCAAAGACCCAGTACTTC
.,TRBJ2-1,TRBD2,TRBV10-1,CASSEELAGYNEQFF,TGCGCCAGCAGTGAGGAACTAGCGGGGTACAATGAGCAGTTCTTC
.,TRBJ1-1,TRBD1,TRBV7-2,CASSRYGTGPMNTEAFF,TGTGCCAGCAGCAGATACGGGACAGGACCTATGAACACTGAAGCTTTCTTT
.,TRBJ1-1,TRBD1,TRBV19,CASSDRGNTEAFF,TGTGCCAGTAGCGACAGGGGGAACACTGAAGCTTTCTTT
.,TRBJ2-1,TRBD2,TRBV6-6,CATVRREGQGEQFF,TGTGCCACCGTCCGGCGGGAGGGCCAAGGTGAGCAGTTCTTC
.,TRBJ1-5,.,TRBV12-3/TRBV12-4,CASSIGPQHF,TGTGCCAGCAGCATCGGGCCCCAGCATTTT
once,TRBJ1-3,.,TRBV23-1,CASSHGEDSGNTIYF,TGCGCCAGCAGTCACGGTGAAGATTCTGGAAACACCATATATTTT
.,TRBJ2-5,.,TRBV4-2,CASSQGESRGPLETQYF,TGTGCCAGCAGCCAAGGAGAGTCGCGGGGGCCTTTGGAGACCCAGTACTTC
.,TRBJ2-1,TRBD2,TRBV24-1,CATSDSTSGTQSYNEQFF,TGTGCCACCAGTGACTCTACTAGCGGGACTCAATCCTACAATGAGCAGTTCTTC
.,TRBJ1-1,.,TRBV19,CATRPAGSTEAFF,TGTGCCACCAGGCCGGCGGGGTCCACTGAAGCTTTCTTT
few,TRBJ2-1,.,TRBV6-4,CASSETASRDEQFF,TGTGCCAGCAGTGAAACGGCCAGTCGGGATGAGCAGTTCTTC
once,TRBJ2-1,.,TRBV19,CASSIVISDNEQFF,TGTGCCAGTAGTATAGTCATTAGCGACAATGAGCAGTTCTTC
.,TRBJ2-2,TRBD1,TRBV13,CASSLGTGLTGELFF,TGTGCCAGCAGCTTGGGGACAGGCCTGACCGGGGAGCTGTTTTTT
.,TRBJ1-4,.,TRBV19,CASTHYEATNEKLFF,TGTGCCAGTACCCACTACGAGGCTACTAATGAAAAACTGTTTTTT
.,TRBJ2-7,TRBD1,TRBV5-1,CASSLVWTGGNEQYF,TGCGCCAGCAGCTTGGTATGGACAGGGGGCAACGAGCAGTACTTC
.,TRBJ2-1,TRBD2,TRBV5-1,CASRGPGLGSNEQFF,TGCGCCAGCAGGGGGCCGGGACTAGGGAGCAATGAGCAGTTCTTC